A selection of T cell receptor beta chains follows, all from one sample in a study of T-cell memory formation after mild COVID-19. TCRdb redid the calling of the 5' RACE reads with MiXCR, one entry per CDR3 protein. The sample contains tens of thousands of distinct CDR3 sequences, around 15% of which appear only once. The sample comprised PBMCs or a T cell subset sorted from them (not recorded which). The receptors derive from an adult who had mild COVID-19 (a few samples of this study predate the infection). Cell type and time point are not known. CDR3s include the opening cysteine and the closing phenylalanine or tryptophan. A D gene is named only where the DNA matches it firmly. Size is stated for part of the rows, as once, few or many counts, or as a class when the clone is expanded.

>TRBD2|TRBV12-3/TRBV12-4|TRBJ2-5|many
CASSFASGGLATQYF
TGTGCCAGCAGTTTTGCTAGCGGGGGGCTGGCGACCCAGTACTTC
>-|TRBV12-3/TRBV12-4|TRBJ2-7|many
CASSLKGSGSEQYF
TGTGCCAGCAGTTTAAAGGGTTCTGGAAGCGAGCAGTACTTC
>TRBD2|TRBV7-2|TRBJ2-1|many
CASPYPPRGSGGPSSYNEQFF
TGTGCCAGCCCCTACCCCCCTCGGGGTAGCGGGGGGCCGAGCTCCTACAATGAGCAGTTCTTC
>-|TRBV9|TRBJ2-5|many
CASSVEGQTYQETQYF
TGTGCCAGCAGCGTAGAAGGACAGACGTACCAAGAGACCCAGTACTTC
>-|TRBV27|TRBJ2-7|many
CASSPRTLRAYEQYF
TGTGCCAGCAGTCCACGGACCCTCCGGGCCTACGAGCAGTACTTC
>-|TRBV7-2|TRBJ2-7|many
CASSLSVLWEQYF
TGTGCCAGCAGCTTAAGCGTTTTGTGGGAGCAGTACTTC
>-|TRBV10-3|TRBJ1-1|many
CAISRQENTEAFF
TGTGCCATCAGTCGACAGGAGAACACTGAAGCTTTCTTT
>TRBD2|TRBV7-2|TRBJ2-3|many
CASSLAGGRRTDTQYF
TGTGCCAGCAGCTTAGCGGGCGGGAGAAGAACAGATACGCAGTATTTT
>TRBD1|TRBV7-8|TRBJ1-1|many
CASSIRYGTASMNTEAFF
TGTGCCAGCAGCATAAGATACGGGACAGCGTCAATGAACACTGAAGCTTTCTTT
>-|TRBV18|TRBJ1-2|few
CASTRESGYTF
TGTGCCAGCACCCGGGAGTCTGGCTACACCTTC
>TRBD2|TRBV3-1|TRBJ2-1|few
CASSPTSGRHEQFF
TGTGCCAGCAGCCCGACTAGCGGGAGACATGAGCAGTTCTTC
>-|TRBV10-3|TRBJ2-5|many
CAISESRSETQYF
TGTGCCATCAGTGAGTCCCGTTCGGAGACCCAGTACTTC
>-|TRBV6-5|TRBJ1-6|many
CASSYSNPGGFGGSPLHF
TGTGCCAGCAGTTACTCGAACCCCGGGGGGTTCGGGGGTTCACCCCTCCACTTT
>-|TRBV12-3/TRBV12-4|TRBJ1-2|-
CASTPDAVHYGYTF
TGTGCCAGCACCCCCGACGCTGTTCACTATGGCTACACCTTC
>-|TRBV5-1|TRBJ1-5|many
CASSLTGGSNQPQHF
TGCGCCAGCAGCTTAACAGGCGGTAGCAATCAGCCCCAGCATTTT
>-|TRBV18|TRBJ1-2|many
CASSPASVNYGYTF
TGTGCCAGCTCACCAGCCTCGGTAAACTATGGCTACACCTTC
>-|TRBV4-2|TRBJ1-3|many
CASSQDMSTSGLGNTIYF
TGTGCCAGCAGCCAAGATATGTCGACCTCAGGGTTAGGAAACACCATATATTTT
>TRBD1|TRBV7-3|TRBJ2-2|many
CASGQRGTGSGELFF
TGTGCCAGCGGCCAAAGGGGGACAGGGTCCGGGGAGCTGTTTTTT
>-|TRBV5-1|TRBJ2-1|many
CASRVGQGSYNEQFF
TGCGCCAGCAGAGTCGGGCAGGGATCCTACAATGAGCAGTTCTTC
>TRBD1|TRBV29-1|TRBJ2-1|many
CSVERGQGASEQFF
TGCAGCGTTGAACGAGGACAGGGGGCTAGTGAGCAGTTCTTC
>-|TRBV6-5|TRBJ1-3|many
CASSYSAGTGNTIYF
TGTGCCAGCAGTTACTCTGCGGGAACTGGAAACACCATATATTTT
>TRBD2|TRBV7-8|TRBJ2-1|many
CASSRAGMNYNEQFF
TGTGCCAGCAGCCGAGCGGGGATGAACTACAATGAGCAGTTCTTC
>TRBD2|TRBV9|TRBJ2-1|many
CASSVARPGWTSGSSNEQFF
TGTGCCAGCAGCGTAGCTAGGCCCGGATGGACTAGCGGGAGTAGCAATGAGCAGTTCTTC
>-|TRBV5-1|TRBJ1-2|-
CASSEGHVNYGYTF
TGCGCCAGCAGCGAGGGACATGTTAACTATGGCTACACCTTC
>TRBD2|TRBV4-3|TRBJ2-7|many
CASSQDPGGRSGEQYF
TGCGCCAGCAGCCAAGATCCGGGCGGGAGGAGTGGCGAGCAGTACTTC
>-|TRBV12-3/TRBV12-4|TRBJ2-7|-
CASSASSLNEQYF
TGTGCCAGCAGTGCCTCCAGCCTAAACGAGCAGTACTTC
>TRBD1|TRBV6-5|TRBJ2-2|many
CASRTIRDRWNTGELFF
TGTGCCAGCAGAACCATCCGGGACAGGTGGAACACCGGGGAGCTGTTTTTT
>-|TRBV6-1|TRBJ2-2|many
CASSVGRTFRELFF
TGTGCCAGCAGTGTTGGCAGGACGTTCCGGGAGCTGTTTTTT
>-|TRBV7-9|TRBJ1-5|few
CASSLDRDNQPQHF
TGTGCCAGCAGCTTAGACAGGGACAATCAGCCCCAGCATTTT
>-|TRBV12-3/TRBV12-4|TRBJ1-2|many
CASSQNNYGYTF
TGTGCCAGCAGTCAGAACAACTATGGCTACACCTTC
>-|TRBV12-3/TRBV12-4|TRBJ1-5|-
CASSLIGSPQHF
TGTGCCAGCAGTTTAATAGGGAGTCCCCAGCATTTT
>TRBD2|TRBV24-1|TRBJ2-3|many
CATSAADWIAGEPDTQYF
TGTGCCACCAGTGCTGCCGACTGGATAGCGGGGGAGCCAGATACGCAGTATTTT
>-|TRBV19|TRBJ2-2|many
CASSISGLNTGELFF
TGTGCCAGTAGTATTTCAGGCCTGAACACCGGGGAGCTGTTTTTT
>TRBD1|TRBV18|TRBJ1-2|few
CASSRQGIESGYTF
TGTGCCAGCTCCCGACAGGGGATTGAGTCTGGCTACACCTTC
>TRBD1|TRBV5-4|TRBJ2-2|-
CASSRGQGAGGELFF
TGTGCCAGCAGCAGAGGACAGGGGGCGGGCGGGGAGCTGTTTTTT
>-|TRBV18|TRBJ1-3|many
CASSPLNGPSGNTIYF
TGTGCCAGCTCACCACTCAACGGACCCTCTGGAAACACCATATATTTT
>-|TRBV4-1|TRBJ1-5|few
CASRRDAGGVGQPQHF
TGCGCCAGCCGAAGGGACGCCGGGGGAGTGGGGCAGCCCCAGCATTTT
>-|TRBV10-3|TRBJ2-5|many
CAIRKDTTQETQYF
TGTGCCATCAGGAAGGACACAACTCAAGAGACCCAGTACTTC
>-|TRBV18|TRBJ2-7|many
CASSPGGNQQYF
TGTGCCAGCTCACCGGGCGGGAACCAGCAGTACTTC
>TRBD2|TRBV6-5|TRBJ2-7|-
CDSTRLARPPSSYEQYF
TGTGACAGCACTCGACTAGCCCGGCCCCCAAGCTCCTACGAGCAGTACTTC
>-|TRBV4-2|TRBJ1-5|-
CASSQEDTGYSNQPQHF
TGTGCCAGCAGCCAAGAAGATACAGGTTATAGCAATCAGCCCCAGCATTTT
>TRBD2|TRBV12-3/TRBV12-4|TRBJ2-2|few
CASSPGEGGELFF
TGTGCCAGCAGCCCTGGGGAGGGGGGGGAGCTGTTTTTT
>TRBD1|TRBV20-1|TRBJ2-7|-
CSAGNRDRGTYEQYF
TGCAGTGCTGGAAACCGGGACAGGGGGACCTACGAGCAGTACTTC
>TRBD2|TRBV4-2|TRBJ2-5|few
CASSQGLAQETQYF
TGTGCCAGCAGCCAAGGACTAGCTCAAGAGACCCAGTACTTC
>TRBD1|TRBV12-3/TRBV12-4|TRBJ2-3|many
CASTGSGGADTQYF
TGTGCCAGCACTGGGTCAGGGGGCGCAGATACGCAGTATTTT
>-|TRBV19|TRBJ2-7|-
CASSIGLFGEQYF
TGTGCCAGTAGTATTGGCCTTTTCGGGGAGCAGTACTTC
>-|TRBV18|TRBJ1-1|many
CASSLSMNTEAFF
TGTGCCAGCTCCCTTAGTATGAACACTGAAGCTTTCTTT
>-|TRBV9|TRBJ2-1|-
CASSVASGAPPYNEQFF
TGTGCCAGCAGCGTAGCGAGCGGAGCTCCACCCTACAATGAGCAGTTCTTC
>-|TRBV18|TRBJ2-7|many
CASSPWQPYEQYF
TGTGCCAGCTCACCTTGGCAGCCCTACGAGCAGTACTTC
>TRBD1|TRBV15|TRBJ1-4|many
CATSRDRVEKLFF
TGTGCCACCAGCAGGGACAGGGTTGAAAAACTGTTTTTT
>TRBD1|TRBV12-3/TRBV12-4|TRBJ2-3|many
CASSRQGARGTDTQYF
TGTGCCAGCAGCCGACAGGGGGCGAGGGGAACAGATACGCAGTATTTT
>-|TRBV24-1|TRBJ2-1|many
CATSDGDSRHNEQFF
TGTGCCACCAGTGATGGGGACTCCCGGCACAATGAGCAGTTCTTC